This TCR beta chain came from a study of T cells after yellow fever vaccination. CDR1 and CDR2 from the germline V gene are SGHRS and YFSETQ. CDR3 size: 16 residues. V lost 0 bases and J lost 2; bases outside the gene matches: 6. TCRdb analysed the 5' RACE reads with MiXCR anew, one entry per CDR3 protein. The table includes some 420,000 distinct CDR3 sequences, about 17% detected once. This clonotype was counted between two and nine times. The specimen comprised PBMCs, sampled before the yellow fever booster vaccination. The chain has TRBV5-1 and TRBJ2-3; 7 bases are a match to TRBD1. The sequence was collected from a man younger than 35 who received the YFV17D yellow fever vaccine. The DNA for the CDR3 is TGCGCCAGCAGCTTGGGAGACAGGGACATCACAGATACGCAGTATTTT. Residues: CASSLGDRDITDTQYF.